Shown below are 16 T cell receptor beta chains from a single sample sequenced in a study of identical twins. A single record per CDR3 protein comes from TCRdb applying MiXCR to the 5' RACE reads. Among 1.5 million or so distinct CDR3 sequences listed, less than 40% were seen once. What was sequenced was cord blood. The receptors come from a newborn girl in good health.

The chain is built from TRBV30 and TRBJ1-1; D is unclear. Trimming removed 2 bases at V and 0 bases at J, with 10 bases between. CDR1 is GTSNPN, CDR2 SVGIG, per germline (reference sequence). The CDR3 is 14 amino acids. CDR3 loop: CAWSLEVMNTEAFF. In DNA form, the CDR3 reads TGTGCCTGGAGTCTGGAGGTCATGAACACTGAAGCTTTCTTT.

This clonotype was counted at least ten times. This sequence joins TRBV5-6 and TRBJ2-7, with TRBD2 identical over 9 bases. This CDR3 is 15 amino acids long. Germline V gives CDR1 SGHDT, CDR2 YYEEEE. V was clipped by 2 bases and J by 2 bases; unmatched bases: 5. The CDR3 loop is CASSLVTSGTYEQYF. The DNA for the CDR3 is TGTGCCAGCAGCTTAGTGACTAGCGGTACCTACGAGCAGTACTTC.

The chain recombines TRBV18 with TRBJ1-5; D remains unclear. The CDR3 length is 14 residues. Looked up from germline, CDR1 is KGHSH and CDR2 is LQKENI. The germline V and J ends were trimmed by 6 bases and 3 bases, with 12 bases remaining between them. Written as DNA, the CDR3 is TGTGCCAGCTCTTTCGGACTGATCAATCAGCCCCAGCATTTT. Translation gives CASSFGLINQPQHF. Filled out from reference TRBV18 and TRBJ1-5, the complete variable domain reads NAGVMQNPRHLVRRRGQEARLRCSPMKGHSHVYWYRQLPEEGLKFMVYLQKENIIDESGMPKERFSAEFPKEGPSILRIQQVVRGDSAAYFCASSFGLINQPQHFGDGTRLSIL.

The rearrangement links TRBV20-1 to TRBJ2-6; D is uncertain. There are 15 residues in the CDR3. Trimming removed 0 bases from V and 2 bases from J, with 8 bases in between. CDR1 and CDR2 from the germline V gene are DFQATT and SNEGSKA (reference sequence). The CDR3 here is CSARDVMAGANVLTF. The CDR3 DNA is TGCAGTGCTAGAGATGTGATGGCTGGGGCCAACGTCCTGACTTTC.

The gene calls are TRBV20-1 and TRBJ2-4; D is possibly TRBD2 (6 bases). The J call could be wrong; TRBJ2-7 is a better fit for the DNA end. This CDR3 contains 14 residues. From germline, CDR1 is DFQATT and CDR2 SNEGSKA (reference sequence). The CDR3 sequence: CSARDPGGLDEQYF. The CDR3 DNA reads TGCAGTGCTAGAGATCCCGGAGGGCTCGACGAGCAGTACTTC.

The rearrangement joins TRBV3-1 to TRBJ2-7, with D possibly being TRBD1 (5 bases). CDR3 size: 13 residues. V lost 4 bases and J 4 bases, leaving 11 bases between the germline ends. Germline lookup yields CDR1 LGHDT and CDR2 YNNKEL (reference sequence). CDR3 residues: CASSPRQYYEQYF. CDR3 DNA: TGTGCCAGCAGCCCCCGACAGTATTACGAGCAGTACTTC.

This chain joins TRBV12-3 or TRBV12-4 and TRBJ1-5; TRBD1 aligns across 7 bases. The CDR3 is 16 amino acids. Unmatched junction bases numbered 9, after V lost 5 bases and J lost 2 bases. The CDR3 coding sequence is TGTGCCAGCAGTCGGGAACAGGGGTCAGGCAATCAGCCCCAGCATTTT. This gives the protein CASSREQGSGNQPQHF.

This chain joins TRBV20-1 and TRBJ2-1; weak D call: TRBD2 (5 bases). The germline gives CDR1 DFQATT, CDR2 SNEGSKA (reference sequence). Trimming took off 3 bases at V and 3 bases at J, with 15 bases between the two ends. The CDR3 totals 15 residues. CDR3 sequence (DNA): TGCAGTGCTAGCCAATTGGGAGTTATCTACAATGAGCAGTTCTTC. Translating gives CSASQLGVIYNEQFF.

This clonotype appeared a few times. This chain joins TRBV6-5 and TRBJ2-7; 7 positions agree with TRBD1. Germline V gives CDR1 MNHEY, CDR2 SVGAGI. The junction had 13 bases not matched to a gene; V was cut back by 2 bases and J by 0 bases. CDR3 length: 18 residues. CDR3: CASSYALQGPGSSYEQYF. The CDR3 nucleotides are TGTGCCAGCAGTTACGCGCTACAGGGGCCCGGGTCCTCCTACGAGCAGTACTTC.

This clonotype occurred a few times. CDR3 residues: CASSHGSGRNNEQFF. As DNA, the CDR3 is TGTGCCAGCAGCCATGGTAGCGGGAGGAACAATGAGCAGTTCTTC. The chain is built from TRBV3-1 and TRBJ2-1; 10 bases are a match to TRBD2. The CDR3 has 15 residues. Germline assignment: CDR1 LGHDT and CDR2 YNNKEL (reference sequence). V lost 3 bases to trimming and J lost 5 bases; unmatched junction nucleotides: 4.

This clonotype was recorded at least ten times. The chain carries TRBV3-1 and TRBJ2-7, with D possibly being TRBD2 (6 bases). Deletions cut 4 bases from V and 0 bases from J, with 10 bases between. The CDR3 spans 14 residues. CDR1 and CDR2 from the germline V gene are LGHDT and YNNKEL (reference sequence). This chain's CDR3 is CASSRDFSSYEQYF. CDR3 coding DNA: TGTGCCAGCAGCCGGGACTTTTCCTCCTACGAGCAGTACTTC.

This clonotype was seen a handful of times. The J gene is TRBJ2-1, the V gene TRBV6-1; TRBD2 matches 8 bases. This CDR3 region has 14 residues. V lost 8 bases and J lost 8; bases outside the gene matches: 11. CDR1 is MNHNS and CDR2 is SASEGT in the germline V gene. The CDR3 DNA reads TGTGCCAGCGCCCGGGGGGGCCGTTTATATGAGCAGTTCTTC. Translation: CASARGGRLYEQFF.

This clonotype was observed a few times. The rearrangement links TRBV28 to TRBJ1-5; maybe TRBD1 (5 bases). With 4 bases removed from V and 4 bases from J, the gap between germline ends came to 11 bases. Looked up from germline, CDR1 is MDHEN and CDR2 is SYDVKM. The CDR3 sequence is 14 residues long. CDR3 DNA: TGTGCCAGCAGTTACAGGTCGTATAATCAGCCCCAGCATTTT. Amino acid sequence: CASSYRSYNQPQHF.

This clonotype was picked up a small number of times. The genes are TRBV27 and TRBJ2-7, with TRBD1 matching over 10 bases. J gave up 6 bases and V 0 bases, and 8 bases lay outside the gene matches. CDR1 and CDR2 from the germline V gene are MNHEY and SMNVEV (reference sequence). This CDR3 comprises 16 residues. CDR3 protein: CASSLSGQGRFVEQYF. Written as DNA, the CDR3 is TGTGCCAGCAGTTTATCGGGACAGGGGCGGTTCGTCGAGCAGTACTTC.

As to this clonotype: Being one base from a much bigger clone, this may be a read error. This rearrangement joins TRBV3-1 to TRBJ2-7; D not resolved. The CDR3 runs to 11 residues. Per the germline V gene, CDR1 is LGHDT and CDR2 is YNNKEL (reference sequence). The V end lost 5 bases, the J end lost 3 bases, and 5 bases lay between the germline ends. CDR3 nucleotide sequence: TGTGCCAGCAGCATTTACTACGAGCAGTACTTC. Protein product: CASSIYYEQYF.

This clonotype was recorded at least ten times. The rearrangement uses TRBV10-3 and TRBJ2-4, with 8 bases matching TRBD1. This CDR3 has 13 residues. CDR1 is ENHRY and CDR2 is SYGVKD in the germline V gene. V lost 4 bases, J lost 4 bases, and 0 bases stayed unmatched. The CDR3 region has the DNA TGTGCCATCAGTGGGACAGGGAAAAACATTCAGTACTTC. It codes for CAISGTGKNIQYF.